This TCR beta chain was identified during a study of T cells in Graves' hyperthyroidism and ophthalmopathy. The study's findings and limits: The model foresaw ophthalmopathy a median approximately 6.1 months prior to onset.

Comment on this clonotype: Antigen specificity is unknown.

Using RNA transcripts as the source, TCR beta CDR3 regions were amplified. When the TCR CDR3 underwent first-round RT-PCR, the HTBI primer set was used. MiXCR, applied by TCRdb to the multiplex PCR reads, yields one record per CDR3 protein. The profile shows fewer than 650,000 distinct CDR3 sequences, more than 11% of them singletons. The patients, who ranged from 18 to 65 in age, presented with newly diagnosed hyperthyroidism lasting under 2 months. Input material: blood. The sequence derives from a young woman with Graves' hyperthyroidism that later progressed to Graves' ophthalmopathy.

DNA for the CDR3: TGTGCCAGCAGTTACTCCCCCGGCGGGACCCAGTACTTC. Its translation is CASSYSPGGTQYF. The rearrangement uses TRBV6-2 or TRBV6-3 and TRBJ2-5; D unresolved. The CDR3 is 13 residues long. Trimming removed 0 bases at V and 7 bases at J, with 9 bases between. Germline loops: CDR1 MNHEY, CDR2 SVGEGT.